Below are 7 T cell receptor beta chains sequenced from a single sample in a study of blood T cell repertoires in COVID-19. The method was immunoSEQ multiplex PCR; TCRdb's version includes in-frame clones alone and lacks a portion of them. The data show approximately 150,000 clones, approximately 80% seen once. The specimen was peripheral blood. These receptors were taken from a man aged 60-69 years with active or convalescent COVID-19.

The genes are TRBV4-3 and TRBJ1-2; D might be TRBD1 (5 bases). Trimming removed 0 bases from V and 2 bases from J, with 10 bases in between. This CDR3 is 15 amino acids long. Germline CDR1 LGHNA, CDR2 YSLEER. The DNA of the CDR3 is TGCGCCAGCAGCCAAGACGACAGAGTGAACTATGGCTACACCTTC. It translates to CASSQDDRVNYGYTF.

The J gene is TRBJ1-5, the V gene TRBV18, with a tentative D call TRBD1 (6 bases). This CDR3 has 12 amino acids. Germline CDR1 and CDR2: KGHSH and LQKENI. V lost 4 bases and J lost 5, with 6 bases in between. The CDR3 region is CASSQGDQPQHF. The CDR3 bases are TGTGCCAGCTCACAGGGGGATCAGCCCCAGCATTTT.

This chain joins TRBV21-1 and TRBJ2-1; the table's D call TRBD1 went unverified against the DNA. TRBV21-1 is classified as a pseudogene. CDR3 size: 14 residues. Here the CDR3 DNA reads TGTGCCAGCAACCCCCGGGACAGGGTTCATGAGCAGTTCTTC. Encoded protein: CASNPRDRVHEQFF.

This sequence joins TRBV5-1 and TRBJ1-3, with D unclear. The CDR3 sequence is 15 residues long. V gave up 4 bases and J gave up 0 bases, with 11 bases separating them. CDR1 and CDR2 (germline): SGHRS, YFSETQ. The CDR3 loop reads CASSLDGNSGNTIYF. The CDR3 DNA sequence: TGCGCCAGCAGCCTGGACGGTAACTCTGGAAACACCATATATTTT.

The chain carries TRBV6-1 and TRBJ1-5; D unresolved. Germline V gene sequence: CDR1 MNHNS, CDR2 SASEGT. This CDR3 contains 15 residues. The V end was cut by 0 bases, the J end by 0 bases, with 6 bases between. This CDR3 reads CASSEATSSNQPQHF. CDR3 coding DNA: TGTGCCAGCAGTGAAGCGACTTCTAGCAATCAGCCCCAGCATTTT.

The chain is built from TRBV10-2 and TRBJ1-1, with D uncertain. The CDR3 is made up of 13 amino acids. Trimming took off 4 bases at V and 1 base at J, with 7 bases between the two ends. CDR1 WSHSY and CDR2 SAAADI come from the germline V gene. The CDR3 loop reads CASSGAGNTEAFF. DNA for the CDR3: TGCGCCAGCAGTGGAGCCGGGAACACTGAAGCTTTCTTT.

The chain has TRBV19 and TRBJ2-7; 9 positions agree with TRBD1. CDR3 size: 14 residues. Unmatched junction bases numbered 8, after V lost 5 bases and J lost 6 bases. The germline V gene encodes CDR1 LNHDA and CDR2 SQIVND (reference sequence). CDR3 residues: CASSATGTGTEQYF. CDR3 coding DNA: TGTGCCAGTAGTGCGACCGGGACAGGGACCGAGCAGTACTTC.